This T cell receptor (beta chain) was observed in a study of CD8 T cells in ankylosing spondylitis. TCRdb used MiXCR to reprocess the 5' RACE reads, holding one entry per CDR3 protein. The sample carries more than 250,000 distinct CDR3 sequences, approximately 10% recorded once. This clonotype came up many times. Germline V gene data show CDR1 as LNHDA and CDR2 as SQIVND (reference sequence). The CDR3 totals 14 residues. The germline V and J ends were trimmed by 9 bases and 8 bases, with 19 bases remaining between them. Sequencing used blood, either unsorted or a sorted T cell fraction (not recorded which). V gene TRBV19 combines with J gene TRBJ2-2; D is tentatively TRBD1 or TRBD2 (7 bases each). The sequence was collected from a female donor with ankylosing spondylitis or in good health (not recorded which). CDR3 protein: CASGPAGQIGELFF. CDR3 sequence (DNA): TGTGCCAGCGGCCCAGCGGGACAGATAGGGGAGCTGTTTTTT.